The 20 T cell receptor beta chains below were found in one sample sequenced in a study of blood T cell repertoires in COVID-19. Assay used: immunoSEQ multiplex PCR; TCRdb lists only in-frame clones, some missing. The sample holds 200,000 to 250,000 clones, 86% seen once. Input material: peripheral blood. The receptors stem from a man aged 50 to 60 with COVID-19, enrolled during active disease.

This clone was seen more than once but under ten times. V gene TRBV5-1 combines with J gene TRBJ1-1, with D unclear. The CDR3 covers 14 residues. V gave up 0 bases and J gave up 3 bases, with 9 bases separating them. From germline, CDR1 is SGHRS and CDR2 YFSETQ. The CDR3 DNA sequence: TGCGCCAGCAGCTTGGCCCCGCCGGACACTGAAGCTTTCTTT. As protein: CASSLAPPDTEAFF.

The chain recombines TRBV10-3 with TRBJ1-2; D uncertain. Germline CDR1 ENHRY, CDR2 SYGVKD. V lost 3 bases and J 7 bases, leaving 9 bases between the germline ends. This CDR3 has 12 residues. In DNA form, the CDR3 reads TGTGCCATCAGTGATCAGGCAGGTGGCTACACCTTC. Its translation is CAISDQAGGYTF.

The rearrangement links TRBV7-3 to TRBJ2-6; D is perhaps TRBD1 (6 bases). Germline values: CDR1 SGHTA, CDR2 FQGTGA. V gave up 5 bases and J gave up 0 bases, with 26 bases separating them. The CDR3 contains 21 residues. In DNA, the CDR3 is TGTGCCAGCAGCCCAAGCCCGCCACAGGGTAACCCATTCTCTGGGGCCAACGTCCTGACTTTC. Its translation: CASSPSPPQGNPFSGANVLTF.

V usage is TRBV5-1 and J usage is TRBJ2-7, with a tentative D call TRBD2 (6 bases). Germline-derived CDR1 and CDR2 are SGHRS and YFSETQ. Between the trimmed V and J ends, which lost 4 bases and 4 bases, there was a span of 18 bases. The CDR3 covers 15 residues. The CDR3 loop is CASSLGGIGLYEQYF. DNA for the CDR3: TGCGCCAGCAGCCTCGGGGGAATTGGTCTTTACGAGCAGTACTTC.

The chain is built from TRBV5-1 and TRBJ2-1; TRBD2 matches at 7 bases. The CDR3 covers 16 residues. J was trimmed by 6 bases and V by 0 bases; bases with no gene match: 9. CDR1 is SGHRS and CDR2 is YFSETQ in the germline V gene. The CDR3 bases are TGCGCCAGCAGCTTGGAACAAGGACTAGGCTCCAATGAGCAGTTCTTC. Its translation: CASSLEQGLGSNEQFF.

The CDR3 DNA sequence: TGTGCCAGCAGTTTCGGGAGGGGGACTAGCGGGGCTTACGAGCAGTACTTC. Its translation: CASSFGRGTSGAYEQYF. V usage is TRBV27 and J usage is TRBJ2-7, with 13 bases aligning to TRBD2. The CDR3 extends over 17 amino acids. V was pared by 3 bases and J by 4 bases, with 9 bases of the junction left unmatched. Germline lookup yields CDR1 MNHEY and CDR2 SMNVEV (reference sequence).

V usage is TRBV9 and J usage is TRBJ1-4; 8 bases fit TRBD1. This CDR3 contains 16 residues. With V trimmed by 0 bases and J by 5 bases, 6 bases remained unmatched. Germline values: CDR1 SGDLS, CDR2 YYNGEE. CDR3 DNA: TGTGCCAGCAGCGTAGCGCGAGACAGGGGAAATGAAAAACTGTTTTTT. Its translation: CASSVARDRGNEKLFF.

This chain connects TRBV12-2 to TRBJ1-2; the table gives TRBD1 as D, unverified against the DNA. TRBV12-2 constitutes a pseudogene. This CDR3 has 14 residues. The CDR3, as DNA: TGTGCAAGTCGCTTCTGGGGGCGCGGGCATGGCTACACCTTC. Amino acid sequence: CASRFWGRGHGYTF.

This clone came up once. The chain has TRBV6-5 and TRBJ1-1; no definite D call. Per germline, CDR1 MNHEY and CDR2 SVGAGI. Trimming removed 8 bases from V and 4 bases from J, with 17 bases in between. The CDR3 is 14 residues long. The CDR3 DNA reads TGTGCCAGCGGAGGTCTTCTAATTACCACTGAAGCTTTCTTT. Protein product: CASGGLLITTEAFF.

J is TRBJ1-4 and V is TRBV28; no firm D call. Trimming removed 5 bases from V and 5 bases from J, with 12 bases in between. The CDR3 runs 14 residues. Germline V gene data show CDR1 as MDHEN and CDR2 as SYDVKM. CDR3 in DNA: TGTGCCAGCAGTCTCCCGGGATCAAATGAAAAACTGTTTTTT. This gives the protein CASSLPGSNEKLFF.

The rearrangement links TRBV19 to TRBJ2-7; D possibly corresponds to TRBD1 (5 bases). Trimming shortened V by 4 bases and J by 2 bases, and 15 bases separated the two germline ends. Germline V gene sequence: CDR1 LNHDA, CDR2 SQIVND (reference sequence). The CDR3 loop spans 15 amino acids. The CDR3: CASSTPRTPTYEQYF. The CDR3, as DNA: TGTGCCAGTAGTACCCCCCGGACACCCACCTACGAGCAGTACTTC.

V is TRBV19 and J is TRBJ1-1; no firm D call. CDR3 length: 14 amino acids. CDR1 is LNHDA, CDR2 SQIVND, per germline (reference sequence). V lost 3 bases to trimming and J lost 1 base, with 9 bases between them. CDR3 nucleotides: TGTGCCAGTAGTATTTTGAACAGGAACACTGAAGCTTTCTTT. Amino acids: CASSILNRNTEAFF.

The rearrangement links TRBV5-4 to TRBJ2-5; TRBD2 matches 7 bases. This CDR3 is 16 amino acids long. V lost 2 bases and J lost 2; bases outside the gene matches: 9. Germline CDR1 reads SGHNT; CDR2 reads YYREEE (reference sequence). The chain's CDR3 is CASSLPGSGRQETQYF. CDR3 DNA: TGTGCCAGCAGCTTACCCGGTAGCGGGCGGCAAGAGACCCAGTACTTC. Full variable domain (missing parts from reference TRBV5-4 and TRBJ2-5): ETGVTQSPTHLIKTRGQQVTLRCSSQSGHNTVSWYQQALGQGPQFIFQYYREEENGRGNFPPRFSGLQFPNYSSELNVNALELDDSALYLCASSLPGSGRQETQYFGPGTRLLVL.

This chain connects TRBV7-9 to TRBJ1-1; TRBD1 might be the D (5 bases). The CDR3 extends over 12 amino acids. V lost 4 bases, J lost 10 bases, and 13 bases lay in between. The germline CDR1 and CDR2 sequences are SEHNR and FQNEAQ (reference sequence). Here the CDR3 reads CASSSPGMRAFF. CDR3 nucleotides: TGTGCCAGCAGCTCCCCAGGGATGAGAGCTTTCTTT.

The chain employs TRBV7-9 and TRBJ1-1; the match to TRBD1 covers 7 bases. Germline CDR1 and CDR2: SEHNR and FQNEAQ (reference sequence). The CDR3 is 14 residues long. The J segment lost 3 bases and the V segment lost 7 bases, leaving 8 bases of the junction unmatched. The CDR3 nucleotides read TGTGCCAGCACCTCAGGGGGACTTCACACTGAAGCTTTCTTT. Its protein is CASTSGGLHTEAFF.

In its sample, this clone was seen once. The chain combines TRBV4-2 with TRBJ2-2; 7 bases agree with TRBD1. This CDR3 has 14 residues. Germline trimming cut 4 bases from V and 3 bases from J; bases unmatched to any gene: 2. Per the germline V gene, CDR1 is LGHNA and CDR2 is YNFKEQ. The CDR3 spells CASSLTGDTGELFF. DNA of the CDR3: TGTGCCAGCAGCCTCACAGGGGACACCGGGGAGCTGTTTTTT.

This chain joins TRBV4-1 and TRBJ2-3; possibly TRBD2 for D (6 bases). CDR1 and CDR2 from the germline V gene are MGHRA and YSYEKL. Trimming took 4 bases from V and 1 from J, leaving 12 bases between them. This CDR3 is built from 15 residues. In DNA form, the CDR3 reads TGCGCCAGCAGCCCCAACCCTAGCGGCACAGATACGCAGTATTTT. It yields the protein CASSPNPSGTDTQYF.

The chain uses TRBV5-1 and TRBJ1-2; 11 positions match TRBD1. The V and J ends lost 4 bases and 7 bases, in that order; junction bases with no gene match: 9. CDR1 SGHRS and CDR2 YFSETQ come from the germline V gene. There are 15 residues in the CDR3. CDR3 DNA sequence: TGCGCCAGCAGCGAACGCGGACAGGGGGCGTCTGGCTACACCTTC. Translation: CASSERGQGASGYTF.

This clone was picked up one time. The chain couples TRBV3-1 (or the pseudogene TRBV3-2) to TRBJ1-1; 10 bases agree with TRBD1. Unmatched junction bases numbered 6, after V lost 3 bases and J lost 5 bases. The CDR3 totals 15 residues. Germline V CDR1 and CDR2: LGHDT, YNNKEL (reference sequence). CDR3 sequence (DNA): TGTGCCAGCAGCCAGGGAAGGACAGGGGGGACTGAAGCTTTCTTT. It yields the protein CASSQGRTGGTEAFF.

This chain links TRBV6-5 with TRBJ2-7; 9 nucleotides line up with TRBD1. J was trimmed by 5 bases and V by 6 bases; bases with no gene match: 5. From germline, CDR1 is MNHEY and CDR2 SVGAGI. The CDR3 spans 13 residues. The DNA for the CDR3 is TGTGCCAGCAGCCTGGGACAGGGCGACGAGCAGTACTTC. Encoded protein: CASSLGQGDEQYF.